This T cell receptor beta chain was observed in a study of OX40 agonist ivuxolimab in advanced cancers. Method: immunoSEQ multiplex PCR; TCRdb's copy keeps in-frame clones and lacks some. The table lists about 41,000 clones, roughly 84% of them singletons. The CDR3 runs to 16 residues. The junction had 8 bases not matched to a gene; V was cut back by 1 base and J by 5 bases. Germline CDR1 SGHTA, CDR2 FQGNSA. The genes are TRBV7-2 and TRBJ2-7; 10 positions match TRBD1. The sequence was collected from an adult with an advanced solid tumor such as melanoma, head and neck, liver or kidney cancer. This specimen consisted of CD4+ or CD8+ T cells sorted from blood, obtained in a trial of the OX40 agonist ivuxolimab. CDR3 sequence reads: CASSLDPGQGFHEQYF. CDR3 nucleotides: TGTGCCAGCAGCTTAGATCCGGGACAGGGGTTCCACGAGCAGTACTTC.